Included here is one T cell receptor beta chain sequence, with context. Its antigen is undetermined. This entry is derived from a study of OX40 agonist ivuxolimab in advanced cancers. Study summary: Across the patients, intravenous ivuxolimab was delivered every 2 weeks at 0.01 to 10 mg/kg. Dose-escalation patients had hepatocellular carcinoma, melanoma, renal cell or head and neck cancer. Having had anti-PD-1, anti-PD-L1 or anti-CTLA-4 therapy before was allowed, and approximately 40% had some.

CDR1 and CDR2 (germline): SGHAT, FQNNGV. Trimming took 0 bases from V and 0 from J; bases not matched to a gene: 9. The CDR3 has 19 amino acids. Profiling relied on immunoSEQ multiplex PCR, and the TCRdb table lists in-frame clones only, not all of them. The sample records roughly 38,000 clones, approximately 86% being singletons. General study points: At 0.1 to 3.0 mg/kg, clonal expansion of CD4+ and CD8+ blood T cells had occurred by week 6.

This specimen was CD4+ or CD8+ T cells sorted from blood, taken in a trial of the OX40 agonist ivuxolimab. The J gene is TRBJ2-2, the V gene TRBV11-2; the match to TRBD1 covers 8 bases. This receptor was identified in an adult with an advanced solid tumor such as melanoma, head and neck, liver or kidney cancer. Here the CDR3 reads CASSLDSRQGNANTGELFF. Written as DNA, the CDR3 is TGTGCCAGCAGCTTAGATTCGCGACAGGGGAACGCGAACACCGGGGAGCTGTTTTTT.